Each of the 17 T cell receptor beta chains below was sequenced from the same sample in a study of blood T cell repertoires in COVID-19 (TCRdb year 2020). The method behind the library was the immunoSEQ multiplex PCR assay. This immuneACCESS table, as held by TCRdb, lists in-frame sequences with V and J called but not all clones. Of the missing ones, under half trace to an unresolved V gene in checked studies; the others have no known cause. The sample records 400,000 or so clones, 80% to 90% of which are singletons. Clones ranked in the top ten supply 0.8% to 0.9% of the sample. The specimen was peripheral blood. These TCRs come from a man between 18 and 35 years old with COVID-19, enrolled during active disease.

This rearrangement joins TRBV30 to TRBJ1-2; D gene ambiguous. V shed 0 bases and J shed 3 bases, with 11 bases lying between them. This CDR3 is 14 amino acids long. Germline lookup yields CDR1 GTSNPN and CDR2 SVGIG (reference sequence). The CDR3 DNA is TGTGCCTGGAGTGTACCGGAGCGGGACTATGGCTACACCTTC. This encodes CAWSVPERDYGYTF.

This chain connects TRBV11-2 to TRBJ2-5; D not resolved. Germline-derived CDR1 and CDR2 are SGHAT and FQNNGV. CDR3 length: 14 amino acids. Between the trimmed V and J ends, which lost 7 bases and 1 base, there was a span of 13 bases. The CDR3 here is CASTSTSGQETQYF. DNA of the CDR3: TGTGCCAGCACTTCGACGTCGGGCCAAGAGACCCAGTACTTC.

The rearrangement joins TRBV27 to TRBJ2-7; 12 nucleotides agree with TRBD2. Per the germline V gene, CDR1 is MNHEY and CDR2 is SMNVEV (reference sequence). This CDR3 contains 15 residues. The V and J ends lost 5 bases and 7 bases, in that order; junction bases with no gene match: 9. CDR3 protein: CASSPLAGGLEEQYF. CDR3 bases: TGTGCCAGCAGTCCCCTAGCGGGGGGGCTAGAAGAGCAGTACTTC.

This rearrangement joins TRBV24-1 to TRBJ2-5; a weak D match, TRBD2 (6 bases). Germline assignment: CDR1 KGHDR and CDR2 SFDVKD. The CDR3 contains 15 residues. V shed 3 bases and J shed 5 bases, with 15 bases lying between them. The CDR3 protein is CATSDPTTAGETQYF. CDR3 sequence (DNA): TGTGCCACCAGTGATCCCACAACGGCGGGGGAGACCCAGTACTTC.

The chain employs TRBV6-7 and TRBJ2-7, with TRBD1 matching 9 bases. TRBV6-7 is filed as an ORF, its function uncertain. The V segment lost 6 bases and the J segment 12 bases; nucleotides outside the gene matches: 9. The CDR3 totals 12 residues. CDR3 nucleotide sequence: TGTGCCAGCAGCCCAGGACAGGGGTTATTGTACTTC. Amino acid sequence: CASSPGQGLLYF.

The CDR3 nucleotides are TGTGCCACCAGCAGAGGGCGGAAGCGGCAGGACTACAATGAGCAGTTCTTC. Translated, it gives CATSRGRKRQDYNEQFF. This chain links TRBV15 with TRBJ2-1, with D perhaps TRBD2 (5 bases). The V gene lost 1 base and the J gene lost 3 bases, with 16 bases spanning the gap. Germline V gene lookup returns CDR1 LNHNV and CDR2 YYDKDF (reference sequence). CDR3 length: 17 residues.

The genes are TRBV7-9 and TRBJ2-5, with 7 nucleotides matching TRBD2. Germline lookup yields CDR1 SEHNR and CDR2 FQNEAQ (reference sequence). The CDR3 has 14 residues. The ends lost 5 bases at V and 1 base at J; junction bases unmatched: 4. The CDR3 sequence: CASSIREVQETQYF. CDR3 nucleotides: TGTGCCAGCAGCATACGGGAGGTCCAAGAGACCCAGTACTTC.

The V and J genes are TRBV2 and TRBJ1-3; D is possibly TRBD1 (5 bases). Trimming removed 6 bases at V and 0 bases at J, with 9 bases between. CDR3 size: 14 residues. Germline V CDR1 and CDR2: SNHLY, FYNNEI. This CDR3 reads CASRLTVSGNTIYF. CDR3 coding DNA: TGTGCCAGCAGATTGACAGTCTCTGGAAACACCATATATTTT.

The CDR3 is CASSYLGLAGGQDTQYF. The CDR3 DNA reads TGTGCCAGCAGCTACCTCGGACTAGCGGGGGGGCAAGATACGCAGTATTTT. The gene calls are TRBV9 and TRBJ2-3; 15 nucleotides line up with TRBD2. Germline values: CDR1 SGDLS, CDR2 YYNGEE. The CDR3 consists of 17 residues. V was clipped by 4 bases and J by 5 bases; unmatched bases: 8.

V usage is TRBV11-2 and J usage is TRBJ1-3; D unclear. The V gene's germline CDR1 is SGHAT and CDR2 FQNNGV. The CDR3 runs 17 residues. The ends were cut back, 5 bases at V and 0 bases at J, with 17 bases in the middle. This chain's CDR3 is CASSGPGILRSGNTIYF. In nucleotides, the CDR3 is TGTGCCAGCAGCGGACCCGGGATCCTTCGCTCTGGAAACACCATATATTTT.

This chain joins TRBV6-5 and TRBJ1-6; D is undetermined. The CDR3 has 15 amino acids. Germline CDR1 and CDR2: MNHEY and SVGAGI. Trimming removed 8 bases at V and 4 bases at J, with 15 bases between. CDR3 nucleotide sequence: TGTGCCAGCGATAGACGGAGAGAATATAATTCACCCCTCCACTTT. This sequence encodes CASDRRREYNSPLHF.

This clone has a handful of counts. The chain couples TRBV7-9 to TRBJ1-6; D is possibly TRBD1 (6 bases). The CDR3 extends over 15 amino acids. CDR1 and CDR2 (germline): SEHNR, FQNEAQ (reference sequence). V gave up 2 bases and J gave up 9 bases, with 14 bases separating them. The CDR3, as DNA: TGTGCCAGCAGCTTAAACAGGGAGGGGAGTTCACCCCTCCACTTT. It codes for CASSLNREGSSPLHF.

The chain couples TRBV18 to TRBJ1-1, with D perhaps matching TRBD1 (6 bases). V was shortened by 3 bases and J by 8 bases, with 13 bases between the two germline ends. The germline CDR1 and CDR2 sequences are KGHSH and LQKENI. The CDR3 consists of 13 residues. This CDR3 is CASSPQRDNEAFF. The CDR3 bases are TGTGCCAGCTCACCGCAGAGGGACAACGAAGCTTTCTTT.

For the CDR3, the DNA is TGCAGCGTTGAGGTTGCGGGGGCCACAGATACGCAGTATTTT. Translating it yields CSVEVAGATDTQYF. The V and J genes are TRBV29-1 and TRBJ2-3; TRBD2 might be the D (7 bases). Trimming took 3 bases from V and 2 from J, leaving 12 bases between them. The germline CDR1 and CDR2 sequences are SQVTM and ANQGSEA. The CDR3 loop spans 14 amino acids.

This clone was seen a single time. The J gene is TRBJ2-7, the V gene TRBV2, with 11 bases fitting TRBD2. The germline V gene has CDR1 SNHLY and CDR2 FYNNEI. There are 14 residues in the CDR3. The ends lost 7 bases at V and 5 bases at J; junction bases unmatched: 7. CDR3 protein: CASTPRLAGNEQYF. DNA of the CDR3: TGTGCCAGCACACCGAGACTAGCGGGAAACGAGCAGTACTTC. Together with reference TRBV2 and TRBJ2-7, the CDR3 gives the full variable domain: EPEVTQTPSHQVTQMGQEVILRCVPISNHLYFYWYRQILGQKVEFLVSFYNNEISEKSEIFDDQFSVERPDGSNFTLKIRSTKLEDSAMYFCASTPRLAGNEQYFGPGTRLTVT.

CDR3 sequence (DNA): TGTGCCAGCAGCTTATATCGGACCGGGGAGCTGTTTTTT. Its protein product is CASSLYRTGELFF. The rearrangement links TRBV5-6 to TRBJ2-2, with D hard to call. V gave up 2 bases and J gave up 5 bases, with 7 bases separating them. Germline V gene sequence: CDR1 SGHDT, CDR2 YYEEEE. The CDR3 loop spans 13 amino acids.

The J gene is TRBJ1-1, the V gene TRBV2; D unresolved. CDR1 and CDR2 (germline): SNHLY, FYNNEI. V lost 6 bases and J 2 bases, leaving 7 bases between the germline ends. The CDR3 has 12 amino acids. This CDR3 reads CASRESNTEAFF. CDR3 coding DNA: TGTGCCAGCAGAGAGTCCAACACTGAAGCTTTCTTT.